A selection of T cell receptor beta chains follows, all from one sample in a study of blood T cell repertoires in COVID-19. Clones were read by immunoSEQ multiplex PCR, and TCRdb kept only the in-frame ones, dropping some. The table lists around 270,000 clones, approximately 90% of them singletons. Sequencing was carried out using peripheral blood. These receptors all stem from a man under 40 with acute or convalescent COVID-19. The CDR3 runs from the conserved cysteine through the conserved F or W. D genes are given only for firm matches. A row's size may be missing; if present it is once, few, many or a size class.

d_call: -; cdr3_length: 14; clone_size: -; j_call: TRBJ1-5; v_call: TRBV15; cdr3_nt: TGTGCCACCTCATCCGGCGGGAGCAATCAGCCCCAGCATTTT; cdr3_aa: CATSSGGSNQPQHF
d_call: -; cdr3_length: 14; clone_size: once; j_call: TRBJ1-3; v_call: TRBV28; cdr3_nt: TGTGCCAGCAGAGTACAGGGACCTGGAAACACCATATATTTT; cdr3_aa: CASRVQGPGNTIYF
d_call: TRBD2; cdr3_length: 16; clone_size: -; j_call: TRBJ2-1; v_call: TRBV5-1; cdr3_nt: TGCGCCAGCAGCCCCGCCGAGCGGGAGGGCCTGAATGAGCAGTTCTTC; cdr3_aa: CASSPAEREGLNEQFF
d_call: TRBD2; cdr3_length: 14; clone_size: -; j_call: TRBJ2-3; v_call: TRBV9; cdr3_nt: TGTGCCAGCAGCATTAGCGGGTTCACAGATACGCAGTATTTT; cdr3_aa: CASSISGFTDTQYF
d_call: TRBD2; cdr3_length: 13; clone_size: -; j_call: TRBJ2-7; v_call: TRBV30; cdr3_nt: TGTGCCTGGGGGACTAGCGGGATTCGCGAGCAGTACTTC; cdr3_aa: CAWGTSGIREQYF
d_call: TRBD1; cdr3_length: 10; clone_size: -; j_call: TRBJ2-1; v_call: TRBV30; cdr3_nt: TGTGCCAGCGGACAGGCTGCACAGTTCTTC; cdr3_aa: CASGQAAQFF
d_call: -; cdr3_length: 14; clone_size: -; j_call: TRBJ1-2; v_call: TRBV28; cdr3_nt: TGTGCCAGCACCCTGGGGCAGGGCGGCTATGGCTACACCTTC; cdr3_aa: CASTLGQGGYGYTF
d_call: TRBD2; cdr3_length: 14; clone_size: -; j_call: TRBJ2-7; v_call: TRBV7-2; cdr3_nt: TGTGCCAGCAGTACAGGTAGCGGGCTCTACGAGCAGTACTTC; cdr3_aa: CASSTGSGLYEQYF
d_call: -; cdr3_length: 12; clone_size: -; j_call: TRBJ1-6; v_call: TRBV18; cdr3_nt: TGTGCCAGCTCACCCGGTAATTCACCCCTCCACTTT; cdr3_aa: CASSPGNSPLHF
d_call: -; cdr3_length: 15; clone_size: -; j_call: TRBJ1-2; v_call: TRBV5-1; cdr3_nt: TGCGCCAGCAGGTCAAGTCGAGTTACTAACTATGGCTACACCTTC; cdr3_aa: CASRSSRVTNYGYTF
d_call: -; cdr3_length: 12; clone_size: -; j_call: TRBJ1-2; v_call: TRBV28; cdr3_nt: TGTGCCAGCAGCCCGGGTACCACTGGCTACACCTTC; cdr3_aa: CASSPGTTGYTF
d_call: -; cdr3_length: 12; clone_size: -; j_call: TRBJ1-4; v_call: TRBV30; cdr3_nt: TGTGCCTGGAGTCGGGGAGATGAAAAACTGTTTTTT; cdr3_aa: CAWSRGDEKLFF
d_call: -; cdr3_length: 13; clone_size: -; j_call: TRBJ1-2; v_call: TRBV12-3/TRBV12-4; cdr3_nt: TGTGCCAGCACCCCTCGGGATGAGGATGGCTACACCTTC; cdr3_aa: CASTPRDEDGYTF
d_call: -; cdr3_length: 13; clone_size: -; j_call: TRBJ1-1; v_call: TRBV7-3; cdr3_nt: TGTGCCAGCAGCTTATACGGGAACACTGAAGCTTTCTTT; cdr3_aa: CASSLYGNTEAFF